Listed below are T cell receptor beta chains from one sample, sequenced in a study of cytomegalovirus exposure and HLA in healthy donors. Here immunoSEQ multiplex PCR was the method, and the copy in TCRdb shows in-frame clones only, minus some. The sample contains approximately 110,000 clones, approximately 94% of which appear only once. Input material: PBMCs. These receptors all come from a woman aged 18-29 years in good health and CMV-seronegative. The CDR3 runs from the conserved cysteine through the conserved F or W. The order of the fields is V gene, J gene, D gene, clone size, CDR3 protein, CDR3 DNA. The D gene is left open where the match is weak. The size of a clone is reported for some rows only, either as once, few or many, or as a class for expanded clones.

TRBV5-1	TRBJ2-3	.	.	CASSPLRGSEDTQYF	TGCGCCAGCAGCCCACTTAGGGGGTCCGAGGATACGCAGTATTTT
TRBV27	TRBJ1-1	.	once	CASYFGSMNTEAFF	TGTGCCAGCTACTTCGGTTCGATGAACACTGAAGCTTTCTTT
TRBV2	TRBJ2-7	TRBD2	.	CASSSTSGTYEQYF	TGTGCCAGCAGTTCCACTAGCGGGACCTACGAGCAGTACTTC
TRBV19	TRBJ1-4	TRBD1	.	CASTRPGDRSGEKLFF	TGTGCCAGTACCCGCCCGGGGGACAGATCGGGCGAAAAACTGTTTTTT
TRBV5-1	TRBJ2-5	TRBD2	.	CASSLGLAGEETQYF	TGCGCCAGCAGCTTGGGACTAGCGGGAGAAGAGACCCAGTACTTC
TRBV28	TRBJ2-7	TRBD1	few	CASSRTGLSYEQYF	TGTGCCAGCAGCCGGACAGGGCTCTCCTACGAGCAGTACTTC
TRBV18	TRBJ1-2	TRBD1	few	CASSQGTGTGYTF	TGTGCCAGCTCACAAGGGACAGGGACTGGCTACACCTTC
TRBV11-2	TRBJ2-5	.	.	CASSLDRRETQYF	TGTGCCAGCAGCTTAGATAGGCGGGAGACCCAGTACTTC
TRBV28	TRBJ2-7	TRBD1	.	CASHSVGQGSYEQYF	TGTGCCAGCCATTCGGTGGGACAGGGTTCCTACGAGCAGTACTTC
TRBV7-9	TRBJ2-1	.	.	CASSFNEGSEQFF	TGTGCCAGCAGCTTCAATGAAGGGAGCGAGCAGTTCTTC
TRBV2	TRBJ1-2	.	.	CASSGQTQHYGYTF	TGTGCCAGCAGTGGACAGACCCAACACTATGGCTACACCTTC
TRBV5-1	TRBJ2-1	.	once	CASSSTYNEQFF	TGCGCCAGCAGCTCTACTTACAATGAGCAGTTCTTC
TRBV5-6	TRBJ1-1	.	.	CASSPLGANTEAFF	TGTGCCAGCAGCCCCCTGGGGGCGAACACTGAAGCTTTCTTT
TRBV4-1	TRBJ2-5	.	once	CASSLNIQETQYF	TGCGCCAGCAGCCTAAATATACAAGAGACCCAGTACTTC
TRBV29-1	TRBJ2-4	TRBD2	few	CSVVPSGLAKNIQYF	TGCAGCGTGGTGCCTAGCGGGCTAGCCAAAAACATTCAGTACTTC
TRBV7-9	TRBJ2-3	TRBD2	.	CASSPPMDTAGVSDTQYF	TGTGCCAGCAGCCCCCCGATGGATACCGCGGGAGTTTCAGATACGCAGTATTTT
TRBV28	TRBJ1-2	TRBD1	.	CASGNLRTGTSYGYTF	TGTGCCAGCGGAAACCTACGGACAGGGACAAGCTATGGCTACACCTTC
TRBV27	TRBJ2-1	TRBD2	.	CASSRTLAGGRNEQFF	TGTGCCAGCAGTCGTACCTTAGCGGGGGGACGGAATGAGCAGTTCTTC
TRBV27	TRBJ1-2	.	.	CASSLGLLYGYTF	TGTGCCAGCAGTTTAGGCCTTTTATATGGCTACACCTTC
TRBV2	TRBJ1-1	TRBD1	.	CASTRQGAGTEAFF	TGTGCCAGCACCCGCCAGGGGGCGGGCACTGAAGCTTTCTTT
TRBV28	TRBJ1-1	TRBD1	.	CASSPTGMNTEAFF	TGTGCCAGCAGTCCGACAGGGATGAACACTGAAGCTTTCTTT
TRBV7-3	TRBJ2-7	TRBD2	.	CASSWTSGAYEQYF	TGTGCCAGCAGCTGGACTAGCGGGGCCTACGAGCAGTACTTC
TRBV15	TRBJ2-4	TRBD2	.	CATSRVLEVAGVSDIQYF	TGTGCCACCAGCAGAGTCCTTGAGGTAGCGGGAGTTTCTGACATTCAGTACTTC
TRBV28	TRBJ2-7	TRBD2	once	CASSLTSGSSYEQYF	TGTGCCAGCAGTCTCACTAGCGGGAGTTCCTACGAGCAGTACTTC
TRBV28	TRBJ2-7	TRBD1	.	CASRSYSGTDPYEQYF	TGTGCCAGCAGATCCTACTCCGGGACAGATCCCTACGAGCAGTACTTC
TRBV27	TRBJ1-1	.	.	CASSTGNTEAFF	TGTGCCAGCAGCACAGGGAACACTGAAGCTTTCTTT
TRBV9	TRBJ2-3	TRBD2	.	CASSAGLAAVGTQYF	TGTGCCAGCAGCGCGGGACTAGCGGCTGTTGGTACGCAGTATTTT
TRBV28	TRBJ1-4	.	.	CASSPYGEKLFF	TGTGCCAGCAGTCCTTACGGGGAAAAACTGTTTTTT
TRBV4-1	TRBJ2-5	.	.	CASSQYTTGEGGGTQYF	TGCGCCAGCAGCCAGTATACGACAGGGGAAGGGGGGGGGACCCAGTACTTC
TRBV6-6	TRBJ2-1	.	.	CASSYSEYNEQFF	TGTGCCAGCAGTTACTCGGAGTACAATGAGCAGTTCTTC
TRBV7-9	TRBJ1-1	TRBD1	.	CASSLAGQGTEAFF	TGTGCCAGCAGCTTAGCGGGACAGGGCACTGAAGCTTTCTTT
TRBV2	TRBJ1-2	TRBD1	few	CASHGQDYGYTF	TGTGCCAGCCATGGACAGGACTATGGCTACACCTTC
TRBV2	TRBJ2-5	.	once	CASLSTEPLRRETQYF	TGTGCCAGCCTCTCGACAGAGCCCCTTCGCCGAGAGACCCAGTACTTC
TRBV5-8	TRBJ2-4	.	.	CASSFTPTGAKNIQYF	TGTGCCAGCAGCTTCACACCAACGGGGGCCAAAAACATTCAGTACTTC
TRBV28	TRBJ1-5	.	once	CASSSGNQPQHF	TGTGCCAGCAGTTCAGGGAATCAGCCCCAGCATTTT
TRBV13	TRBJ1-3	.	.	CASSLGLGSGNTIYF	TGTGCCAGCAGCTTAGGCCTGGGGAGCGGAAACACCATATATTTT